The entry below gives a single TCR beta chain sequence along with its context. Its antigen remains undetermined. To prepare the library, the immunoSEQ multiplex PCR assay was applied. A mixture of 60 forward primers for TCR Vbeta segments and 13 reverse primers for TCR Jbeta segments was used in the multiplex PCR. A multiplex PCR assay on genomic DNA amplified the CDR3 region of rearranged TCR beta genes. The Illumina HiSeq System was used to sequence the amplified TCR beta libraries as 87-base-pair reads. The study's processing was this. In a later analysis, tens of millions of unique TCR beta chains were counted across the approximately 620 repertoires, and approximately 11 million of these chains were shared by at least two donors. Raw reads were error-corrected and collapsed into unique sequences with a nearest-neighbor algorithm that merged closely related sequences to remove PCR and sequencing errors. CDR3 sequences were aligned to IMGT reference sequences to assign V, D and J gene segments. For a sequence to be retained, a match of at least six nucleotides to both a V gene segment and a J gene segment was required. A rearrangement was called productive if the CDR3 had no stop codons and remained in frame with V and J, and every other rearrangement was called non-productive. CDR3 was defined by IMGT convention, running from the second conserved V-encoded cysteine to the conserved J-encoded phenylalanine. The earlier analysis of 587 of the donors excluded sequences that lacked an unambiguous match to a single V gene segment. An earlier analysis of some 610 of the donors called V segments functional above 56.7% productive rearrangements and segregating when the between-donor standard deviation exceeded 5%. A statistical classification framework was built for diagnosing cytomegalovirus status from the catalog of TCR beta chain sequences. V and J gene assignment, in a later analysis, came from comparing TCR nucleotide sequences with IMGT/GENE-DB human TR gene sequences. A later analysis assigned CDR3 sequences and most-parsimonious VDJ recombination scenarios with the TCRdist pipeline. In a later analysis, each TCR beta chain was defined by its CDR3 amino acid sequence together with its V-gene family, and reads without a unique V-gene family were excluded. In a later analysis, fewer than 600 highly shared, low-generation-probability nucleotide sequences were removed to address suspected cross-contamination and a sequencing artifact. A later analysis calculated a clonal expansion index for each public chain from normalized within-repertoire ranks of inferred template counts. In a later analysis, generation probabilities were computed using a VDJ recombination model fitted to out-of-frame rearrangements, and the results were checked against IGoR. In a later analysis, TCR-TCR, TCR-HLA and TCR-CMV co-occurrence was scored with hypergeometric tests, and a repertoire-size bias correction was applied to TCR pairs. To estimate false discovery rates, a later analysis permuted the HLA or CMV assignments 20 times. In a later analysis, co-occurring TCRs were grouped with DBSCAN, and TCRdist sequence similarity was added when clustering was performed within HLA-allele-positive subsets. Repertoires with fewer than 30,000 or more than 120,000 public chains were left out of co-occurrence clustering, as were roughly five repertoires with anomalous nucleotide sharing. TCRdb provides this immuneACCESS table in a form limited to in-frame rearrangements. Some clones are lacking; in checked studies, under half of them reflect an unresolved V gene, and why the rest are absent is not known. V and J calls plus clone size are reproduced from that table; the DNA served to infer D and trimming. The table for this sample records fewer than 250,000 clones. The ten biggest clones cover roughly 0.98% of the sample.

The data were taken from a study of cytomegalovirus exposure and HLA in healthy donors (dated by TCRdb to 2016 to 2017). Background on the whole study: An earlier analysis of fewer than 750 of the donors reported 276 Gb of sequence data and about 120 million unique TCR beta sequences obtained from some 200 million T cells. The later analysis used no new phenotypic data to find candidate immune exposures, relying instead on TCR beta sequences and their occurrence across donors. To predict cytomegalovirus infection status, the study combined high-throughput TCR immunosequencing, statistical association of individual TCRs with disease status, and machine learning. The study used immunosequencing to profile the T cell repertoires of approximately 650 subjects and linked those repertoires to cytomegalovirus serostatus. HLA typing covered class I and class II loci at four-digit resolution. Genome-wide SNP genotypes for about three fifths of the 666 donors were used in a later genetic analysis, which treated that subset as a discovery cohort. Typing coverage varied by locus: 629-630 donors for A, B, C, DRB1 and DQB1; 500 to 550 for DQA1; more than 600 for DPA1; approximately 450 for DPB1. Four to six DR-DQ haplotypes were handled as single units for association and clustering, since linkage in the cohort was strong. Donor age, sex, ethnicity and CMV serostatus were compiled together with the repertoire data. The study was designed to test whether signatures of past pathogen exposure could be identified by cataloging public T cell receptors. Among roughly 400 genotyped donors of the cohort, an average of around 240,000 unique TCR beta nucleotide sequences were sequenced per donor, around 20% of them non-productive. In a later analysis, previously published TCR beta repertoires from some 640 donors were re-analyzed and high-resolution HLA genotyping was added so that TCR occurrence patterns could be studied. Among the roughly 380 genotyped donors, about 85% belonged to the genetic ancestry cluster associated with self-reported Caucasian donors. All discovery cohort repertoires had been generated using a single sequencing platform. Besides the first cohort of approximately 710 subjects, a separate validation cohort made up of over a hundred different subjects was used. To decide whether each TCR beta V gene segment behaved as functional or pseudogenic, an earlier analysis of fewer than 750 of the donors relied on high-throughput TCR beta sequencing. Approximately 300 gigabases of sequencing data and tens of millions of unique TCR sequences made up an early release that covered several hundred HLA-typed donors. The full study reports these points: A later analysis found that HLA-associated TCR beta chains were more clonally expanded and had lower generation probabilities than equally common non-associated chains. Because the 87-base-pair reads could not distinguish some IMGT-functional V segments, including TRBV6-2 and TRBV6-3, those segments were excluded. Roughly uniform sequencing depth across donors was assumed in presence/absence analyses, although this assumption may not hold. Only TCR beta chains were sequenced in this cohort, and the absence of alpha or paired-chain data limited detectable features. In the study, roughly 160 TCR beta chains were listed as associated with cytomegalovirus. According to a later analysis, most CMV-associated TCR beta chains appeared to be HLA-restricted, and the HLA associations seemed to be driven largely by CMV exposure. Because counts were too low, about 15 rarely observed V segments, including chromosome 9 orphons, were left out of the earlier analysis of several hundred of the donors. When HLA alleles, especially DR and DQ, strongly co-occurred, attributing TCR associations to individual alleles was difficult. The sequencing pipeline was judged likely to have produced a cluster of highly shared sequence variants as a technical artifact. According to a later genetic analysis, donors in an Asian-associated ancestry cluster had fewer N-insertions in productive TCRs than the roughly 660-donor mean. An association between a missense DCLRE1C variant and V-gene and J-gene trimming of TCR beta chains was found in a later genetic analysis and replicated in an independent cohort. The authors suggested that the approach could potentially be extended to other disease states and immunological phenotypes. Because HLA typing was missing for some donors at each locus, association tests included only the typed subset. According to a later analysis, parvovirus B19, influenza, CMV and Epstein-Barr virus appeared linked to several top co-occurrence clusters. For the cohort, immune exposure information was limited to CMV serostatus. A later analysis associated about 16,000 TCR beta sequences with specific HLA alleles at a false discovery rate of 0.05. Linkage disequilibrium might explain the correlated functional status among segregating V segments, but an unknown experimental factor could not be ruled out. The classifier was reported to diagnose cytomegalovirus status with high specificity and sensitivity in both the original cohort and the validation cohort. Broadly in line with IMGT annotations, most TCR beta V segments showed up in productive rearrangements about 87% or about 30% of the time in an earlier analysis of around 600 of the donors. According to a later analysis, TCR association rates differed among HLA loci, with DRB1 alleles showing the most associated TCRs and HLA-C alleles showing the fewest. Across donors, most TCR sequences were observed very rarely, whereas some public TCRs were present in many individuals. In vitro tests confirmed that a few of the cytomegalovirus-associated TCR beta chains recognize cytomegalovirus antigens. A further reported finding was that TCR beta sequences accurately predicted the HLA-A and HLA-B alleles for most subjects in the first cohort.

The cohort was made up of hundreds of healthy bone marrow donors. Cohort members were all nominally healthy when sampled, although unrecorded immune exposures were likely present. The donor tested CMV seropositive and was one of the 289 seropositive cohort members. A peripheral blood sample was collected from each donor, and TCR beta sequencing was performed on peripheral blood mononuclear cells. The Qiagen DNeasy Blood Extraction Kit was used to extract genomic DNA from the blood cell samples. Cut back by 5 bases and 4 bases, the V and J ends lie 10 bases apart. The CDR1 and CDR2 encoded by the germline V gene are SGHDT and YYEEEE. The CDR3, cysteine through phenylalanine, is 13 amino acids long. Solely the CDR3 DNA is kept, with 39 bases framed from the first base.

This receptor was taken from a woman aged 25 to 45 in good health and CMV-seropositive. The sequenced sample was PBMCs. The rearrangement joined TRBV5-6 to TRBJ2-1, with TRBD1 tentatively as D gene (5 bases match). CDR3 loop: CASRVDIYNEQFF. The DNA sequence is as follows: TGTGCCAGCAGGGTGGACATTTACAATGAGCAGTTCTTC.